This TCR beta chain was recorded in a study of T cells expressing NK-cell markers (dated by TCRdb to the early 2020s). For context, the study as a whole: Three sorted T-cell subsets (CD3+CD56+NKG2C+, CD3+CD56+NKG2C- and CD3+CD56-NKG2C+) from seven to nine donors had their TCR beta-chain repertoires profiled. Seven of the eight sequenced donors were HCMV-seropositive and one was HCMV-seronegative. The libraries were sequenced on Illumina HiSeq 2000/2500, MiSeq or NextSeq, producing 2 x 150 bp reads. The study sequenced eight donors, all healthy volunteers chosen at random: three men and five women.

The instrument was an Illumina HiSeq 2000. TCR beta cDNA libraries were made by 5'RACE template switching that added a universal primer site and unique molecular identifiers. cDNA synthesis was primed from the TCR beta constant segment, followed by two successive PCR amplification steps. In the paper's pipeline: MIGEC was used to demultiplex reads and group reads by UMI, and MiTCR was used to assemble and quantify clonotypes. To remove erroneous sequences, TCR cDNA sequences were retained only when supported by two or more reads. Downstream repertoire analysis used the tcR package, and clonotypes were matched across fractions by CDR3 nucleotide sequence plus V segment. VDJmatch was used to annotate antigen specificity against VDJdb, with one amino acid substitution allowed in CDR3. After TCRdb reprocessed the reads, each CDR3 protein sequence was kept as one row, without DNA. The V and J calls were not made by the authors but by TCRdb's processing. The sample's table covers 200,000 to 300,000 distinct CDR3 sequences. Roughly 0.4% of the sample rests with the top ten.

HCMV serostatus was determined by detecting HCMV-specific IgG in serum with a commercial ELISA kit. Peripheral blood mononuclear cells were isolated from blood by Ficoll density gradient centrifugation. With regard to this clonotype: This receptor's antigen is unknown.

Overall study outcomes, separate from this receptor: Those dominant clonotypes were again the most abundant among CD3+CD56-NKG2C+ cells in a few donors, at roughly 28.3-60.1%. It remained unclear whether the expanded NKG2C-expressing T cell clones were specific for HCMV antigens. In 6 or 7 donors, the dominant CD3+CD56+NKG2C+ clonotypes ranked among the top 10 CD8+ clonotypes, making up about 1.0-7.0% of CD8+ T cells.

The sample comprised blood T cells: a sorted CD56 or NKG2C T cell subset, CD4+ or CD8+ T cells, or bulk PBMC T cells (not recorded which). This receptor was obtained from a young man in good health. Donor details come from another sample of the same person, matched by shared clones.

The CDR3 region reads CATSEDTGVGYTF. In this chain, TRBV24-1 is recombined with TRBJ1-2; TCRdb's D call, TRBD1, is unchecked because there is no DNA. Including the terminal cysteine and phenylalanine, the CDR3 comprises 13 residues. No DNA was logged. CDR1 and CDR2 are read off the germline V gene as KGHDR and SFDVKD.